Below are 9 T cell receptor beta chains sequenced from a single sample in a study of CD8 T cell repertoires and HIV-1 epitope variants. Antigens of these TCRs are unknown. This table comes from immunoSEQ multiplex PCR, and its TCRdb copy is limited to in-frame clones, with some not included. The sample holds 2,700 or so clones, around 72% seen once. The sample was cultured CD8+ T cells derived from PBMCs. Receptors were obtained from a male donor with HIV.

By sample fraction, this clone is large. The CDR3 bases are TGTGCCAGCAGCATCAGCGGGAGGGACATGTTGAATGAGCAGTTCTTC. This translates into CASSISGRDMLNEQFF. The genes are TRBV13 and TRBJ2-1; 10 bases fit TRBD2. The germline V gene encodes CDR1 PRHDT and CDR2 FYEKMQ (reference sequence). V dropped 5 bases and J dropped 7; count of bases not matched to a gene: 11. The CDR3 contains 16 residues.

This chain joins TRBV9 and TRBJ1-2, with D possibly TRBD1 on 5 matching bases. CDR1 is SGDLS and CDR2 is YYNGEE in the germline V gene. CDR3 size: 16 residues. V lost 4 bases, J lost 3 bases, and 19 bases lay in between. CDR3 in amino acids: CASSHPKIGAYYGYTF. In nucleotides, the CDR3 is TGTGCCAGCAGCCATCCCAAAATCGGGGCTTACTATGGCTACACCTTC.

The chain combines TRBV27 with TRBJ2-7; D unclear. With 5 bases removed from V and 0 bases from J, the gap between germline ends came to 20 bases. This CDR3 is 17 amino acids long. Germline V gene sequence: CDR1 MNHEY, CDR2 SMNVEV (reference sequence). CDR3 sequence reads: CASSHLDGSESSYEQYF. The CDR3 DNA is TGTGCCAGCAGTCACCTAGACGGGTCTGAGAGCTCCTACGAGCAGTACTTC.

This chain joins TRBV28 and TRBJ2-3; tentative D call: TRBD1 (5 bases). V was shortened by 2 bases and J by 0 bases, with 12 bases between the two germline ends. The CDR3 is made up of 16 amino acids. Germline V lookup: CDR1 MDHEN, CDR2 SYDVKM. In DNA form, the CDR3 reads TGTGCCAGCAGTTTAGTTACAGGAGTGAGCACAGATACGCAGTATTTT. Its translation: CASSLVTGVSTDTQYF.

The J gene is TRBJ2-5, the V gene TRBV5-6; 13 bases fit TRBD2. CDR3 size: 18 residues. After removal of 0 bases from V and 3 bases from J, the junction contained 8 bases not matched to a gene. Looked up from germline, CDR1 is SGHDT and CDR2 is YYEEEE. This chain's CDR3 is CASSLAKTSGGQEETQYF. The CDR3 DNA follows: TGTGCCAGCAGCTTGGCCAAGACTAGCGGGGGGCAAGAAGAGACCCAGTACTTC.

Only a few counts were recorded for this clone. The chain couples TRBV29-1 to TRBJ1-4; D remains unclear. The germline V and J ends were trimmed by 4 bases and 0 bases, with 9 bases remaining between them. Germline lookup yields CDR1 SQVTM and CDR2 ANQGSEA. There are 14 residues in the CDR3. The CDR3 coding sequence is TGCAGCGTTGGTGTGAGTGCAACTAATGAAAAACTGTTTTTT. Its protein is CSVGVSATNEKLFF.

V usage is TRBV7-9 and J usage is TRBJ2-1; the match to TRBD2 covers 10 bases. The CDR3 has 14 residues. Germline trimming cut 2 bases from V and 7 bases from J; bases unmatched to any gene: 2. Germline V gives CDR1 SEHNR, CDR2 FQNEAQ (reference sequence). The CDR3 loop reads CASSLTGLANEQFF. CDR3 sequence (DNA): TGTGCCAGCAGCTTAACGGGACTAGCGAATGAGCAGTTCTTC.

This rearrangement joins TRBV19 to TRBJ2-1, with 7 bases fitting TRBD2. There are 15 residues in the CDR3. In germline, CDR1 is LNHDA, CDR2 SQIVND (reference sequence). After removal of 7 bases from V and 2 bases from J, the junction contained 8 bases not matched to a gene. The CDR3 reads CASTMGGSTYNEQFF. In DNA form, the CDR3 reads TGTGCCAGTACCATGGGGGGGAGTACCTACAATGAGCAGTTCTTC. The entire variable domain, with the rest obtained from reference TRBV19 and TRBJ2-1, is as follows: DGGITQSPKYLFRKEGQNVTLSCEQNLNHDAMYWYRQDPGQGLRLIYYSQIVNDFQKGDIAEGYSVSREKKESFPLTVTSAQKNPTAFYLCASTMGGSTYNEQFFGPGTRLTVL.

V gene TRBV5-5 combines with J gene TRBJ1-4; TRBD1 matches 8 bases. Per the germline V gene, CDR1 is SGHKS and CDR2 is YYEKEE (reference sequence). The CDR3 spans 15 residues. Trimming took 4 bases from V and 3 from J; bases not matched to a gene: 5. The CDR3 is CASSPDRVPNEKLFF. For the CDR3, the DNA is TGTGCCAGCAGCCCGGACAGGGTACCTAATGAAAAACTGTTTTTT.